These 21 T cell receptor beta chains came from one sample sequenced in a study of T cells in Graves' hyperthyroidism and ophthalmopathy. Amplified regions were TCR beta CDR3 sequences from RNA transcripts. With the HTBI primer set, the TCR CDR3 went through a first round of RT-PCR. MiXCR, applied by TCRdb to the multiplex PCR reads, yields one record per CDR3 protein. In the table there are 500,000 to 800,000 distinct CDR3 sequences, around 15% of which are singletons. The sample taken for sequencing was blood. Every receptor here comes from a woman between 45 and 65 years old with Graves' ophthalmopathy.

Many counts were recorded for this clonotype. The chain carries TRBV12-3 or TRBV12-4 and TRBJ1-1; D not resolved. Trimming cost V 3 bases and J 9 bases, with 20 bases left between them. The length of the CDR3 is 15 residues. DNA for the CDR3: TGTGCCAGCAGTTTTCGGCCCCGGGATGATTCGAAAGCTTTCTTT. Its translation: CASSFRPRDDSKAFF.

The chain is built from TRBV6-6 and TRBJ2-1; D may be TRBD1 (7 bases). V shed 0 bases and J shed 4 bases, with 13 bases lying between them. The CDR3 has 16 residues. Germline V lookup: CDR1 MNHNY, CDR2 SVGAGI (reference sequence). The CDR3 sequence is CASSYSRQGGYNEQFF. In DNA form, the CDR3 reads TGTGCCAGCAGTTACTCGCGGCAGGGGGGATACAATGAGCAGTTCTTC.

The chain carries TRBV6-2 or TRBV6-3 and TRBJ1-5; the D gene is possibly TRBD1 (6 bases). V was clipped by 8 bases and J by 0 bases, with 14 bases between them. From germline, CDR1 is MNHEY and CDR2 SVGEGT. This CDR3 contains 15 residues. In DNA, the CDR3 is TGTGCCAGCGGGGAACAGGGAAATAGCAATCAGCCCCAGCATTTT. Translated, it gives CASGEQGNSNQPQHF.

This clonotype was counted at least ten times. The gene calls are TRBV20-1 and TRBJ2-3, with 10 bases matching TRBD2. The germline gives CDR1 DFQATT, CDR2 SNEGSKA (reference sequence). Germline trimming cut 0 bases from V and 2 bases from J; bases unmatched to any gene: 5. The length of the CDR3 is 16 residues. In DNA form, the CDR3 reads TGCAGTGCTAGAGACACTAGCGGGGACTTCACAGATACGCAGTATTTT. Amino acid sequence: CSARDTSGDFTDTQYF.

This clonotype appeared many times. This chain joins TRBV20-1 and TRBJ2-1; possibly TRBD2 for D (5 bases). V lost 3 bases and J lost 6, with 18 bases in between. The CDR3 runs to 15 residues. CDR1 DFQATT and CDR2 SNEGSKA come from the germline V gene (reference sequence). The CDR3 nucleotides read TGCAGTGCTAGCCCAGCGGAGAGGGTTGGCAATGAGCAGTTCTTC. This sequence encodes CSASPAERVGNEQFF.

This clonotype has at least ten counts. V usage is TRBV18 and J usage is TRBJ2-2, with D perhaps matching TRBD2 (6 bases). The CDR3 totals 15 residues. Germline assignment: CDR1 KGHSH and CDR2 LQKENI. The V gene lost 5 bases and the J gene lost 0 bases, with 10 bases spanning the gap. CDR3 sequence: CASSLTGANTGELFF. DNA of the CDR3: TGTGCCAGCTCATTGACGGGGGCGAACACCGGGGAGCTGTTTTTT.

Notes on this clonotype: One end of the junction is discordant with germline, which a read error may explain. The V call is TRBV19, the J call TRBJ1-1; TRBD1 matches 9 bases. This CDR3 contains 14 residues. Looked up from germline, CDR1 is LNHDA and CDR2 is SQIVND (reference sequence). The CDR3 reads CASSKQGANTKAFF. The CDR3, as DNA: TGTGCCAGTAGTAAACAGGGGGCCAACACTAAAGCTTTCTTT.

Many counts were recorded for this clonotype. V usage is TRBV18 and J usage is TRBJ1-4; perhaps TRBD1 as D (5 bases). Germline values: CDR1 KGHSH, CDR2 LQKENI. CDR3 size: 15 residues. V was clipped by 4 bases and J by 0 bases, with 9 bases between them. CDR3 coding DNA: TGTGCCAGCTCACTACAGACAGCAACTAATGAAAAACTGTTTTTT. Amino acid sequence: CASSLQTATNEKLFF.

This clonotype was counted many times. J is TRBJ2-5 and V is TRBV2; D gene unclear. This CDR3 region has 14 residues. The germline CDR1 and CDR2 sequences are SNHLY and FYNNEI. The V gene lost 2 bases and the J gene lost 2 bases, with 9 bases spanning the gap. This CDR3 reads CASSESPRQETQYF. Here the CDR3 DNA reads TGTGCCAGCAGTGAATCCCCCCGACAAGAGACCCAGTACTTC.

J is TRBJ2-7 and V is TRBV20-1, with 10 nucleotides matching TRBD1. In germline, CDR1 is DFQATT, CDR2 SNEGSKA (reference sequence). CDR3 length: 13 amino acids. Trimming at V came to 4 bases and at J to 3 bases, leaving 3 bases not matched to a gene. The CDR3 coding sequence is TGCAGTGCTACAGGGACAGGGGACTACGAGCAGTACTTC. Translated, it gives CSATGTGDYEQYF.

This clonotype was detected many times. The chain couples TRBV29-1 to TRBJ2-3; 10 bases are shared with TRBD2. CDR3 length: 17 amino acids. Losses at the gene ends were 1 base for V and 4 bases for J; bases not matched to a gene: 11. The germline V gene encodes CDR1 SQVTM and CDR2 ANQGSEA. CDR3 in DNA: TGCAGCGTTGAAGTCCAGCGGGAGGGCCGGGGGGCAGATACGCAGTATTTT. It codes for CSVEVQREGRGADTQYF.

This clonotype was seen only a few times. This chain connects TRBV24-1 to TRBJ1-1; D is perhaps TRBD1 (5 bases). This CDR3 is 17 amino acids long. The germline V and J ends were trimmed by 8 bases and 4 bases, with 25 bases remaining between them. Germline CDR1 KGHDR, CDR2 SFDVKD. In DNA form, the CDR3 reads TGTGCCACCAACAGTGGTAACCTCCGGGGCCAGGTCACTGAAGCTTTCTTT. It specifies CATNSGNLRGQVTEAFF.

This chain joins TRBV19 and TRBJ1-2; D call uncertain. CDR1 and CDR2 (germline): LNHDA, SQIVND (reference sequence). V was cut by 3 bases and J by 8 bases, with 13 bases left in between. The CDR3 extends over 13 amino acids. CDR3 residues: CASSIPAAFGYTF. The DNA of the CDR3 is TGTGCCAGTAGTATTCCAGCAGCCTTCGGCTACACCTTC.

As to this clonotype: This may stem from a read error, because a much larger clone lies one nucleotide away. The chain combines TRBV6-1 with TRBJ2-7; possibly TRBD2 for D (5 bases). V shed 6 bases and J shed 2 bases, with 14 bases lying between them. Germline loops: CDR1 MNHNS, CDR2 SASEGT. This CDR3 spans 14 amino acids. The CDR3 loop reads CASSAVGSPYEQYF. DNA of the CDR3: TGTGCCAGCAGCGCCGTTGGGAGCCCCTACGAGCAGTACTTC.

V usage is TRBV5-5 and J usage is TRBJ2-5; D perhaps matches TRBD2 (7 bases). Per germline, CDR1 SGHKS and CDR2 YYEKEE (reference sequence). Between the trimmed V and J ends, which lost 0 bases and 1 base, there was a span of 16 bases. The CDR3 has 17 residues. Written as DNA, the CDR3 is TGTGCCAGCAGCTTGGAGGGGGGGGTCGTCAGCCAAGAGACCCAGTACTTC. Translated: CASSLEGGVVSQETQYF.

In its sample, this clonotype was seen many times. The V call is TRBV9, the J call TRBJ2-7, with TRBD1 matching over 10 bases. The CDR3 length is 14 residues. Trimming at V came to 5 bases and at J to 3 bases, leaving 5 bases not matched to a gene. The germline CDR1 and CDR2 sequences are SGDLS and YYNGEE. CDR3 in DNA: TGTGCCAGCAGTAAGGGACAGGGGAACTACGAGCAGTACTTC. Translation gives CASSKGQGNYEQYF.

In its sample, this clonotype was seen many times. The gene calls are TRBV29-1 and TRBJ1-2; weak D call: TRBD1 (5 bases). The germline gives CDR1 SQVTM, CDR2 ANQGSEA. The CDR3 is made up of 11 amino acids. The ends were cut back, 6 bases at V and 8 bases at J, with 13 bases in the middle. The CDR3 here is CSVRDGDGYTF. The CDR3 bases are TGCAGCGTCAGGGACGGTGACGGCTACACCTTC.

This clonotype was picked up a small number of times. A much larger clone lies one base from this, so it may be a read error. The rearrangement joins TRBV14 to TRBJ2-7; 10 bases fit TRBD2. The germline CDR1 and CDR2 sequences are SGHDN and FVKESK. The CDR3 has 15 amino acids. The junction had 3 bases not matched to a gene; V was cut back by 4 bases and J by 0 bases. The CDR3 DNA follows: TGTGCCAGCAGCCCCGGACTAGCGGTCTCCTACGAGCAGTACTTC. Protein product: CASSPGLAVSYEQYF.

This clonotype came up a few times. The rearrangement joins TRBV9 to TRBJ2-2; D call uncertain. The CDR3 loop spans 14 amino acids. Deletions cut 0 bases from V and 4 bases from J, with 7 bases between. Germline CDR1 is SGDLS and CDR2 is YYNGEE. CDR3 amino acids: CASSVETRTGELFF. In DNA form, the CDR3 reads TGTGCCAGCAGCGTAGAGACCCGCACCGGGGAGCTGTTTTTT.

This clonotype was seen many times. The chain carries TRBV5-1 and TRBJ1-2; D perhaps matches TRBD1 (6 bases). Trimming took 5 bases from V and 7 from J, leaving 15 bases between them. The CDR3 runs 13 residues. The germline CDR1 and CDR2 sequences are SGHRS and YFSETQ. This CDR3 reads CASSYGGDAGYTF. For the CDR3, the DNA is TGCGCCAGCAGTTACGGGGGCGACGCTGGCTACACCTTC. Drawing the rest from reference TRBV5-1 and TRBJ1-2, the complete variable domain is KAGVTQTPRYLIKTRGQQVTLSCSPISGHRSVSWYQQTPGQGLQFLFEYFSETQRNKGNFPGRFSGRQFSNSRSEMNVSTLELGDSALYLCASSYGGDAGYTFGSGTRLTVV.

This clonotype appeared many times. The CDR3 region has the DNA TGTGCCAGCTCCCACTCGGTGGAGACCCAGTACTTC. It encodes CASSHSVETQYF. The rearrangement links TRBV18 to TRBJ2-5; D is undetermined. The germline CDR1 and CDR2 sequences are KGHSH and LQKENI. Trimming removed 6 bases at V and 5 bases at J, with 10 bases between. The CDR3 consists of 12 residues.